The 5 T cell receptor beta chains in this list originate from one sample, sequenced in a study of T cell responses to AZD1222 COVID-19 vaccine. The data were produced by immunoSEQ multiplex PCR, yet TCRdb's version contains in-frame clones alone and is incomplete. Of tens of thousands of clones listed, 60% to 85% were seen once; the top ten hold 27%. The source material was peripheral blood, sampled 28 days after the second dose of the MenACWY control vaccine. The receptors here all came from an adult who received the MenACWY meningococcal vaccine as a control.

With respect to this clone: The same CDR3 can be traced to other DNA sequences in this sample. V usage is TRBV12-3 or TRBV12-4 and J usage is TRBJ2-1; no definite D call. This CDR3 region has 11 residues. The V end was cut by 6 bases, the J end by 3 bases, with 3 bases between. CDR3 sequence: CASSLYNEQFF. CDR3 in DNA: TGTGCCAGCAGCCTCTACAATGAGCAGTTCTTC.

V usage is TRBV7-2 and J usage is TRBJ1-4; D ambiguous. Germline CDR1 SGHTA, CDR2 FQGNSA. The germline V and J ends were trimmed by 3 bases and 5 bases, with 13 bases remaining between them. The CDR3 runs to 15 residues. CDR3 DNA: TGTGCCAGCAGCTTGTATTCGACGGCCAATGAAAAACTGTTTTTT. Protein sequence: CASSLYSTANEKLFF.

J is TRBJ1-1 and V is TRBV4-2, with a possible D match to TRBD1 (6 bases). CDR3 size: 15 residues. CDR1 LGHNA and CDR2 YNFKEQ come from the germline V gene. Trimming stripped 0 bases from V and 0 bases from J, with 8 bases between. DNA of the CDR3: TGTGCCAGCAGCCAAGATAGGGGGATGAACACTGAAGCTTTCTTT. Protein product: CASSQDRGMNTEAFF.

The chain employs TRBV6-5 and TRBJ2-3; unclear D gene. Germline loops: CDR1 MNHEY, CDR2 SVGAGI. The CDR3 is 14 residues long. Between the trimmed V and J ends, which lost 6 bases and 0 bases, there was a span of 10 bases. CDR3 loop: CASRRDGSTDTQYF. The DNA for the CDR3 is TGTGCCAGCAGGAGAGACGGTAGCACAGATACGCAGTATTTT.

The chain joins TRBV5-8 to TRBJ2-2; D is ambiguous. Germline values: CDR1 SGHTS, CDR2 YDEGEE. The CDR3 is 15 amino acids. V lost 6 bases, J lost 4 bases, and 16 bases lay in between. The CDR3 DNA reads TGTGCCAGCATCCCCCGGGTATCGGGCACCGGGGAGCTGTTTTTT. Protein sequence: CASIPRVSGTGELFF.